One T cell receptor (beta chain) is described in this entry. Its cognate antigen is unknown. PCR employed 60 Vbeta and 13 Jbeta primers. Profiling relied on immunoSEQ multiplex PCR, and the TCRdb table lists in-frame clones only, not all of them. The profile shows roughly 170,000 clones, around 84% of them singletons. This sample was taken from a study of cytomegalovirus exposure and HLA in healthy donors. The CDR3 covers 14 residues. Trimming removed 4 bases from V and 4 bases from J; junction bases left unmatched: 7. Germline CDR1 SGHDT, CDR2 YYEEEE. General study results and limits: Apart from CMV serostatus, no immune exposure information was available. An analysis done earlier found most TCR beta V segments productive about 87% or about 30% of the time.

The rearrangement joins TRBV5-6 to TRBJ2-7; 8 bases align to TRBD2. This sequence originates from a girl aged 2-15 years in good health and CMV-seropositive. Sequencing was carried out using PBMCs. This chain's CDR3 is CASSKTSGAYEQYF. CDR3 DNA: TGTGCCAGCAGCAAAACTAGCGGAGCTTACGAGCAGTACTTC.